Detailed here is one T cell receptor (beta chain). Its antigen is not known. Sequencing ends 3 residues short of the CDR3 end; the germline J gene provides the rest. The method was immunoSEQ multiplex PCR; TCRdb's version includes in-frame clones alone and lacks a portion of them. This repertoire includes fewer than 25,000 clones. Germline assignment: CDR1 SEHNR and CDR2 FQNEAQ (reference sequence). The CDR3 extends over 15 amino acids. The V segment lost 5 bases and the J segment 5 bases; nucleotides outside the gene matches: 8. The sample comes from a study of T cells in women clearing cervical HPV infection. In the study overall: Cases' blood sampling followed lesion detection by median approximately 150 days (90 to 200). The study, taken as a whole, reports: Richness differences could reflect unmeasured T-cell content per sample.

MY09/MY11 PCR detected cervical HPV DNA; dot-blot assigned genotypes. This receptor was identified in a woman aged 18-70 years with a cervical HPV16 infection that either progressed to CIN3+ or cleared (not recorded which). The chain carries TRBV7-9 and TRBJ2-1; TRBD2 agrees at 8 bases. Specimen: blood buffy coat. The sequenced CDR3 bases are TGTGCCAGCAGCGCGGTAGCGGGGAGAAACAATGAG. This translates into CASSAVAGRNNE. The CDR3 in its entirety is CASSAVAGRNNEQFF.